This T cell receptor (beta chain) came from a study of shared clonotypes between healthy human individuals. Whole-study results and caveats: Rarefaction gave evidence that sorted-subset sequencing remained incomplete despite large depth. Owing to a small donor count, the genetic and exposure-history diversity represented was limited. Across subsets, estimated richness was generally greater for naive than for memory populations.

This CDR3 has 16 residues. V lost 0 bases and J lost 8, with 19 bases in between. Germline-derived CDR1 and CDR2 are MGHRA and YSYEKL. This clone came up a few times. Its antigen remains unidentified. Assay: immunoSEQ multiplex PCR; the TCRdb copy retains only in-frame clones and omits some. The sample records some 2,000,000 clones, roughly 95% being singletons. This TCR came from a man aged 18 to 29 in good health. The V call is TRBV4-1, the J call TRBJ1-2; a possible D gene is TRBD1 (5 bases). The material sequenced was naive CD4+ T cells sorted from blood. Subset described: CD45RA+ positively selected. The CDR3 region is CASSQEAGLEVGGYTF. In DNA, the CDR3 is TGCGCCAGCAGCCAAGAGGCAGGGTTAGAGGTAGGGGGCTACACCTTC.